This TCR beta chain derives from a study of Graves' ophthalmopathy and Graves' hyperthyroidism. Germline V gene lookup returns CDR1 SGHTA and CDR2 FQGTGA. This CDR3 has 15 residues. Amplification from RNA transcripts yielded the TCR beta CDR3 regions. Following a first-round RT-PCR that used HTBI primers, a second-round multiplex PCR was carried out. A single record per CDR3 protein comes from TCRdb applying MiXCR to the multiplex PCR reads. Of about 740,000 distinct CDR3 sequences listed, approximately 40% were seen once; the top ten hold 44%. Ophthalmopathic donors had moderate-to-severe activity, CAS ≥3 and NOSPECS ≥4, with disease that had lasted under 3 months. Lactation, pregnancy, uncontrolled infections and other autoimmune diseases were all grounds for excluding patients.

The origin of this receptor is an adult man with Graves' ophthalmopathy. Sequences were obtained from peripheral blood. The chain employs TRBV7-3 and TRBJ2-7; 11 positions agree with TRBD2. The end of the DNA aligns better with TRBJ2-1, so the J call may be wrong. The CDR3 bases are TGTGCCAGCAGCAAATCTAGCGGGAGGCTAAATGAGCAGTTCTTC. Encoded protein: CASSKSSGRLNEQFF.